This record concerns one TCR beta chain sequence. The antigen is unknown. This record comes from a study of identical twins. Study conclusions and caveats: Weaker excess twin sharing was observed in beta out-of-frame sequences. With abundant cord blood beta clonotypes, insertions were fewer; memory repertoires showed no such pattern.

TCRdb analysed the 5' RACE reads with MiXCR anew, one entry per CDR3 protein. The data contain roughly 1.6 million distinct CDR3 sequences, about 30% of them singletons. CDR3 length: 13 amino acids. Trimming shortened V by 0 bases and J by 2 bases, and 8 bases separated the two germline ends. From germline, CDR1 is GTSNPN and CDR2 SVGIG (reference sequence). Input material: cord blood. This chain connects TRBV30 to TRBJ2-7; maybe TRBD2 (6 bases). This receptor was taken from a newborn girl in good health. The CDR3 DNA sequence: TGTGCCTGGAGTGTAGGCGGGACCTACGAGCAGTACTTC. Its protein is CAWSVGGTYEQYF.